A single T cell receptor beta chain is shown here with its context. There is no known antigen for this receptor. There are no base qualities to consult, and no much larger clone falls within one base. These data are taken from a study of radiotherapy plus CTLA-4 blockade in lung cancer (dated by TCRdb to about 2018). Background for the entire study: Objective responses were observed in 18% of enrolled patients, and disease control was achieved in 31%. Overall study results and their limits: After treatment with radiotherapy and ipilimumab, TCR clones that originated in tumors expanded in peripheral blood. The strongest predictors of response were reported to be early dynamic shifts in blood T cell clones along with a rise in serum interferon-beta following radiation.

Inclusive of the bounding cysteine and phenylalanine, the CDR3 is 12 residues long. Solely the CDR3 DNA is kept, with 36 bases framed from the first base. Reading the germline V gene gives CDR1 SQVTM and CDR2 ANQGSEA. The junction carries 6 bases between V and J, which are trimmed by 3 bases and 2 bases respectively. Library preparation was by the immunoSEQ multiplex PCR assay. Here the immuneACCESS table is served through TCRdb, limited to in-frame sequences with V and J called. Missing clones are a known gap in these copies; in checked studies unresolved V genes cover under half, and the rest lacks a known reason. Recorded for this sample are approximately 95,000 clones; 80% to 85% of them occurred a single time. The ten top clones hold 3% to 3.5% of the sample. In this study, focal radiation therapy paired with CTLA-4 blockade (ipilimumab) was tested in patients who had chemo-refractory metastatic non-small-cell lung cancer.

The material was peripheral blood, obtained from a patient treated with radiotherapy plus ipilimumab. The TCR was taken from a human donor with non-small cell lung cancer who had a partial response to radiotherapy plus ipilimumab. The chain employs TRBV29-1 and TRBJ2-3, with the D gene not clear enough to name. The DNA sequence is TGCAGCGTTGAGGGCACCACAGATACGCAGTATTTT. It encodes CSVEGTTDTQYF.